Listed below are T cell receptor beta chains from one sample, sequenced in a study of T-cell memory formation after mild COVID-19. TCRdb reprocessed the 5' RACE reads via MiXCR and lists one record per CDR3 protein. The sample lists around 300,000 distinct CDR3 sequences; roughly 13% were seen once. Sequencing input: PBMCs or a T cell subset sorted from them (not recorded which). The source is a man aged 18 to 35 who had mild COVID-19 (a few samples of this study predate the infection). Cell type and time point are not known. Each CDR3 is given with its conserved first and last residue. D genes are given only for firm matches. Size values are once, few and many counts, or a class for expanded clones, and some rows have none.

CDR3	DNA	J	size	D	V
CASSAAGSTDTQYF	TGTGCCAGCAGCGCAGCGGGATCTACAGATACGCAGTATTTT	TRBJ2-3	many	TRBD2	TRBV9
CASRLSDSGGEQFF	TGTGCCAGCAGGCTATCGGATAGCGGGGGGGAGCAGTTCTTC	TRBJ2-1	NA	TRBD2	TRBV4-2
CASSQGLGYEQYF	TGTGCCAGCAGCCAAGGGCTAGGGTACGAGCAGTACTTC	TRBJ2-7	many	NA	TRBV3-1
CASSLAGQTHEQFF	TGTGCCAGCAGCTTAGCAGGACAGACCCATGAGCAGTTCTTC	TRBJ2-1	NA	NA	TRBV7-6
CASSLLGSGETQYF	TGTGCCAGCAGCTTGCTGGGGTCGGGGGAGACCCAGTACTTC	TRBJ2-5	few	NA	TRBV7-3
CASSPLGGLGQPQHF	TGCGCCAGCAGCCCCCTGGGGGGGTTGGGTCAGCCCCAGCATTTT	TRBJ1-5	NA	NA	TRBV5-1
CASSQLALGDSPLHF	TGCGCCAGCAGCCAACTGGCTCTAGGGGATTCACCCCTCCACTTT	TRBJ1-6	NA	NA	TRBV4-1
CASSGLREAFF	TGTGCCAGCAGCGGCCTTAGGGAAGCTTTCTTT	TRBJ1-1	NA	NA	TRBV14
CASSFNAASTRETQYF	TGTGCCAGCAGCTTCAACGCGGCCTCCACCCGGGAGACCCAGTACTTC	TRBJ2-5	few	NA	TRBV6-5
CASTRSVADTQYF	TGTGCCAGCACTCGCTCGGTCGCAGATACGCAGTATTTT	TRBJ2-3	NA	NA	TRBV2
CASSSGSREGEQFF	TGTGCCAGCTCCTCTGGCAGCAGGGAGGGGGAGCAGTTCTTC	TRBJ2-1	NA	TRBD2	TRBV7-3
CSAPEAYDSNQPQHF	TGCAGTGCCCCGGAAGCTTATGATAGCAATCAGCCCCAGCATTTT	TRBJ1-5	many	NA	TRBV20-1
CASSQTGSEAFF	TGTGCCAGCAGCCAGACAGGGTCTGAAGCTTTCTTT	TRBJ1-1	NA	TRBD1	TRBV9
CASSSELAAGVRSDTF	TGTGCCAGCAGTTCCGAACTGGCGGCGGGGGTTAGGTCTGACACCTTC	TRBJ1-2	few	NA	TRBV12-3/TRBV12-4
CSASRDSNEQFF	TGCAGTGCTAGTAGGGACTCCAATGAGCAGTTCTTC	TRBJ2-1	many	NA	TRBV20-1
CASSYSEARPQHF	TGTGCCAGCAGTTACTCCGAGGCCCGACCCCAGCATTTT	TRBJ1-5	many	NA	TRBV6-2/TRBV6-3
CAISTTGLGETQYF	TGTGCCATCAGCACGACGGGTCTGGGGGAGACCCAGTACTTC	TRBJ2-5	NA	NA	TRBV10-3
CASSPDGSYNEQFF	TGTGCCAGCAGCCCCGACGGCTCCTACAATGAGCAGTTCTTC	TRBJ2-1	NA	NA	TRBV12-3/TRBV12-4
CSGEGLAKNIQYF	TGCAGTGGTGAGGGACTAGCCAAAAACATTCAGTACTTC	TRBJ2-4	NA	NA	TRBV20-1
CASSVTGFNQPQHF	TGTGCCAGCAGTGTAACGGGTTTCAATCAGCCCCAGCATTTT	TRBJ1-5	few	NA	TRBV2
CASSLGSGPAGELFF	TGCGCCAGCAGCTTGGGATCGGGGCCGGCCGGGGAGCTGTTTTTT	TRBJ2-2	NA	NA	TRBV5-1
CASSLAPDQPQHF	TGCGCCAGCAGCTTGGCCCCGGATCAGCCCCAGCATTTT	TRBJ1-5	many	NA	TRBV5-1
CASSLGRAGGNTIYF	TGCGCCAGCAGCTTGGGAAGGGCTGGAGGAAACACCATATATTTT	TRBJ1-3	once	NA	TRBV5-1
CSAAGTGGGEAFF	TGCAGTGCTGCCGGGACAGGGGGCGGTGAAGCTTTCTTT	TRBJ1-1	many	TRBD1	TRBV20-1
CASSLQNQETQYF	TGTGCTAGCAGCCTCCAAAACCAAGAGACCCAGTACTTC	TRBJ2-5	NA	NA	TRBV7-7
CASSPGGIDTQYF	TGTGCCAGCAGCCCAGGGGGCATAGATACGCAGTATTTT	TRBJ2-3	NA	TRBD1	TRBV9
CASSQSRQGEAFF	TGTGCCAGCAGTCAATCTCGACAGGGAGAAGCTTTCTTT	TRBJ1-1	few	TRBD1	TRBV6-5
CASSDTDEGNTEAFF	TGTGCCAGCAGCGACACGGACGAGGGGAACACTGAAGCTTTCTTT	TRBJ1-1	many	NA	TRBV7-9